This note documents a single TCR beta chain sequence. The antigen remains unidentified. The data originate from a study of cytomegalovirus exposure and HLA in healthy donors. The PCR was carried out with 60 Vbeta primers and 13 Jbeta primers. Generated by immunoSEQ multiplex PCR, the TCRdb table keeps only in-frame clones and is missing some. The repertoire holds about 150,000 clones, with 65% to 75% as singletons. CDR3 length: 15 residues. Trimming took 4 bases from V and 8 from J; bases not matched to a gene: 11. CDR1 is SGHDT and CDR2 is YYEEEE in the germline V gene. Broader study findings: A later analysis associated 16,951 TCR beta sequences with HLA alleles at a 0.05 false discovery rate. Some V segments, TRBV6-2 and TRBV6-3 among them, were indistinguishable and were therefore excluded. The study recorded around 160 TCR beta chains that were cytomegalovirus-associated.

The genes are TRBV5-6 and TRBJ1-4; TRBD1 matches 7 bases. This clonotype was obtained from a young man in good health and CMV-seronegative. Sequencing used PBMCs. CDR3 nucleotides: TGTGCCAGCAGCGTAATTACAGGGGCCAGGGAAAAACTGTTTTTT. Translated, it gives CASSVITGAREKLFF.